Listed here is a single T cell receptor (beta chain). Its antigen is not identified. This entry comes from a study of cytotoxic CD8 clonotypes in ibrutinib-treated CLL. Study-level information: Samples averaged about 260,000 productive templates and 94,082 productive rearrangements.

Study observations and caveats: Clonality increased at ibrutinib response and stayed stable in sustained remission. At progression, however, it fell back toward baseline. Clonality correlated strongly with circulating CD8+ T cells and exceeded age-matched healthy donors at baseline.

Targeted sequencing depth ranged from 1 in 200,000 to 1 in 1 million T cells. The method was immunoSEQ multiplex PCR; TCRdb's version includes in-frame clones alone and lacks a portion of them. The table lists hundreds of thousands of clones, 70% of them singletons. Germline-derived CDR1 and CDR2 are LNHDA and SQIVND (reference sequence). This CDR3 comprises 14 residues. The V end was cut by 2 bases, the J end by 1 base, with 9 bases between. This TCR came from a human donor with chronic lymphocytic leukemia. The rearrangement links TRBV19 to TRBJ2-7; D not resolved. The sequences come from PBMCs, collected after 24 months of ibrutinib treatment. This CDR3 reads CASSIYGPSYEQYF. The CDR3 DNA is TGTGCCAGTAGTATATACGGGCCGTCCTACGAGCAGTACTTC.